Reported below is one T cell receptor (beta chain). Its matching antigen is unknown. The data originate from a study of blood T cells in healthy people across ages. The CDR3 runs to 15 residues. The germline CDR1 and CDR2 sequences are MNHNS and SASEGT. Trimming removed 3 bases from V and 2 bases from J, with 10 bases in between. Overall study results and limits: From one million sequenced T cells, diversity estimates were lower bounds.

Then a second PCR, running roughly 7 to 11 cycles, was carried out with a sample-barcoded 5' primer and a J-beta primer mix. Every cDNA molecule bore a tag from a template-switch adaptor containing 12 random nucleotides. TCRdb redid the calling of the 5' RACE reads with MiXCR, one entry per CDR3 protein. Seen here are fewer than 900,000 distinct CDR3 sequences, around half observed once, and the top ten hold about 32%. This TCR was recovered from a woman in her sixties or seventies in good health. Input material: blood. This chain connects TRBV6-1 to TRBJ1-4; the D gene is possibly TRBD1 (6 bases). CDR3 protein: CASSDRGHTNEKLFF. CDR3 DNA: TGTGCCAGCAGTGACAGGGGCCACACTAATGAAAAACTGTTTTTT.